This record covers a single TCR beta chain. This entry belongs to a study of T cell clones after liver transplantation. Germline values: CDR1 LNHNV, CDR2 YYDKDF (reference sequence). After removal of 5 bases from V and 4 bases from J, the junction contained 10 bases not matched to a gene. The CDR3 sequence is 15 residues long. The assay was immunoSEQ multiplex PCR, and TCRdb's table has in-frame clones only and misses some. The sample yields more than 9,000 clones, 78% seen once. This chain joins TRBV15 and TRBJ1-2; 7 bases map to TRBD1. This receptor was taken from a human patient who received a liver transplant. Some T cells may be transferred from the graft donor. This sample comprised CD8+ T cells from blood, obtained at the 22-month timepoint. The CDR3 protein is CATSPEGAAGYGYTF. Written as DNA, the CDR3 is TGTGCCACCAGCCCGGAGGGGGCGGCGGGCTATGGCTACACCTTC.